What follows are 19 T cell receptor beta chains derived from one specimen sequenced in a study of blood T cell repertoires in COVID-19. The method was immunoSEQ multiplex PCR; TCRdb's version includes in-frame clones alone and lacks a portion of them. The sample includes around 100,000 clones, about 90% of them seen just once. Source material: peripheral blood. The receptors stem from a human donor in a cohort sampled during active COVID-19.

The chain carries TRBV28 and TRBJ2-1; 8 positions match TRBD2. Germline-derived CDR1 and CDR2 are MDHEN and SYDVKM. Unmatched junction bases numbered 13, after V lost 3 bases and J lost 3 bases. The CDR3 runs 18 residues. CDR3 loop: CASSFSLAGGSHYNEQFF. Written as DNA, the CDR3 is TGTGCCAGCAGTTTCTCACTGGCGGGAGGTTCACACTACAATGAGCAGTTCTTC.

The rearrangement uses TRBV4-1 and TRBJ2-2; no reliable D call. Germline loops: CDR1 MGHRA, CDR2 YSYEKL. This CDR3 spans 14 amino acids. V lost 4 bases and J lost 2, with 8 bases in between. CDR3 sequence: CASSLTINTGELFF. CDR3 in DNA: TGCGCCAGCAGCCTCACAATTAACACCGGGGAGCTGTTTTTT.

V is TRBV5-1 and J is TRBJ1-2; D is ambiguous. The CDR3 extends over 16 amino acids. The germline V and J ends were trimmed by 0 bases and 6 bases, with 18 bases remaining between them. CDR1 is SGHRS and CDR2 is YFSETQ in the germline V gene. Here the CDR3 reads CASSLVTPYTSNGYTF. The CDR3 DNA reads as TGCGCCAGCAGCTTGGTTACCCCCTATACGTCGAATGGCTACACCTTC. Drawing the rest from reference TRBV5-1 and TRBJ1-2, the complete variable domain is KAGVTQTPRYLIKTRGQQVTLSCSPISGHRSVSWYQQTPGQGLQFLFEYFSETQRNKGNFPGRFSGRQFSNSRSEMNVSTLELGDSALYLCASSLVTPYTSNGYTFGSGTRLTVV.

This clone was detected once. The chain carries TRBV30 and TRBJ1-4; D unclear. V lost 2 bases to trimming and J lost 8 bases, with 12 bases between them. The CDR3 consists of 13 residues. Per the germline V gene, CDR1 is GTSNPN and CDR2 is SVGIG (reference sequence). CDR3 sequence: CAWSSRVREKLFF. CDR3 coding DNA: TGTGCCTGGAGTTCGAGGGTGCGGGAAAAACTGTTTTTT.

This chain links TRBV6-5 with TRBJ2-7; 10 bases fit TRBD1. Germline CDR1 and CDR2: MNHEY and SVGAGI. CDR3 size: 15 residues. After removal of 7 bases from V and 1 base from J, the junction contained 7 bases not matched to a gene. The CDR3 region is CASKPDRGSSYEQYF. The CDR3 DNA reads TGTGCCAGCAAACCGGACAGGGGGTCTTCCTACGAGCAGTACTTC.

The CDR3 protein is CASSEGTKYNEQFF. The CDR3 region has the DNA TGTGCCAGCAGCGAGGGGACTAAGTACAATGAGCAGTTCTTC. This chain uses TRBV9 with TRBJ2-1; 7 bases match TRBD2. This CDR3 spans 14 amino acids. Germline V gene sequence: CDR1 SGDLS, CDR2 YYNGEE. J lost 4 bases, V lost 3 bases, and 4 bases had no gene match.

V usage is TRBV7-2 and J usage is TRBJ2-3, with 9 bases lining up with TRBD1. Germline V lookup: CDR1 SGHTA, CDR2 FQGNSA. The CDR3 loop spans 15 amino acids. Unmatched junction bases numbered 7, after V lost 5 bases and J lost 4 bases. The CDR3 bases are TGTGCCAGCAGCAGGGGGACAGGGTGGGCAGATACGCAGTATTTT. This encodes CASSRGTGWADTQYF.

The chain has TRBV9 and TRBJ2-1, with 9 positions matching TRBD2. Looked up from germline, CDR1 is SGDLS and CDR2 is YYNGEE. V lost 0 bases, J lost 0 bases, and 7 bases stayed unmatched. The CDR3 covers 18 residues. The CDR3 sequence is CASSVGASGAISYNEQFF. The CDR3 DNA follows: TGTGCCAGCAGCGTAGGAGCTAGCGGGGCTATCTCCTACAATGAGCAGTTCTTC.

DNA for the CDR3: TGTGCCAGCAGCCGGGCTAGCGGGGGGATCAATGAGCAGTTCTTC. It specifies CASSRASGGINEQFF. V is TRBV7-3 and J is TRBJ2-1; 11 bases are a match to TRBD2. The V gene's germline CDR1 is SGHTA and CDR2 FQGTGA. The CDR3 has 15 amino acids. V dropped 5 bases and J dropped 6; count of bases not matched to a gene: 6.

The rearrangement uses TRBV6-5 and TRBJ2-7, with a possible D match to TRBD2 (6 bases). The CDR3 contains 15 residues. Trimming cost V 1 base and J 2 bases, with 12 bases left between them. Germline V gene data show CDR1 as MNHEY and CDR2 as SVGAGI. The DNA of the CDR3 is TGTGCCAGCAGTTACTTTAGGGCTAGCGCCTACGAGCAGTACTTC. Translating gives CASSYFRASAYEQYF.

The rearrangement uses TRBV3-1 (or the pseudogene TRBV3-2) and TRBJ2-1; tentative D call: TRBD2 (5 bases). CDR1 is LGHDT, CDR2 YNNKEL, per germline (reference sequence). Trimming shortened V by 1 base and J by 5 bases, and 15 bases separated the two germline ends. CDR3 length: 16 residues. The CDR3 sequence is CASSQVGLQLNNEQFF. CDR3 coding DNA: TGTGCCAGCAGCCAAGTAGGACTGCAATTAAACAATGAGCAGTTCTTC.

The chain joins TRBV25-1 to TRBJ1-1; 7 nucleotides align to TRBD1. This CDR3 is 16 amino acids long. Germline V CDR1 and CDR2: MGHDK, SYGVNS. Germline trimming cut 1 base from V and 5 bases from J; bases unmatched to any gene: 10. In DNA, the CDR3 is TGTGCCAGCAGTGAATTAGGCGGCAGGGGGTTTACTGAAGCTTTCTTT. As protein: CASSELGGRGFTEAFF.

The V and J genes are TRBV29-1 and TRBJ1-1; D not resolved. This CDR3 has 11 residues. Germline CDR1 is SQVTM and CDR2 is ANQGSEA. V lost 8 bases, J lost 3 bases, and 10 bases lay in between. This CDR3 is CSWSADTEAFF. The CDR3 region has the DNA TGCAGCTGGTCTGCGGACACTGAAGCTTTCTTT.

The V call is TRBV5-1, the J call TRBJ2-1, with a tentative D call TRBD1 (6 bases). The CDR3 totals 14 residues. CDR1 is SGHRS and CDR2 is YFSETQ in the germline V gene. Trimming shortened V by 0 bases and J by 5 bases, and 9 bases separated the two germline ends. The CDR3 sequence: CASSLATGNNEQFF. The CDR3 DNA is TGCGCCAGCAGCTTGGCCACAGGGAACAATGAGCAGTTCTTC.

The J gene is TRBJ1-1, the V gene TRBV30; tentative D call: TRBD1 (5 bases). The CDR3 contains 12 residues. Trimming removed 4 bases at V and 2 bases at J, with 8 bases between. Germline CDR1 and CDR2: GTSNPN and SVGIG (reference sequence). This chain's CDR3 is CAWNRLNTEAFF. DNA for the CDR3: TGTGCCTGGAACAGGCTCAACACTGAAGCTTTCTTT.

The chain's CDR3 is CASSLGGGGGYTF. In nucleotides, the CDR3 is TGTGCCAGCAGTTTAGGCGGGGGTGGTGGCTACACCTTC. The chain couples TRBV7-3 to TRBJ1-2; tentative D call: TRBD1 (5 bases). V was shortened by 6 bases and J by 7 bases, with 15 bases between the two germline ends. The CDR3 totals 13 residues. Per germline, CDR1 SGHTA and CDR2 FQGTGA.

This clone showed up just once. This chain connects TRBV19 to TRBJ1-6; D remains unclear. Germline loops: CDR1 LNHDA, CDR2 SQIVND (reference sequence). The CDR3 is 15 amino acids. V dropped 5 bases and J dropped 6 bases, with 14 bases sitting between them. As DNA, the CDR3 is TGTGCCAGTAGTCTAACAGAAGCCCTTAATTCACCCCTCCACTTT. Its translation is CASSLTEALNSPLHF.

The chain employs TRBV28 and TRBJ1-2, with D possibly being TRBD1 (5 bases). V was trimmed by 3 bases and J by 0 bases, leaving 17 bases between them. The CDR3 totals 17 residues. Germline values: CDR1 MDHEN, CDR2 SYDVKM. The CDR3 protein is CASSFFYKGRANYGYTF. DNA of the CDR3: TGTGCCAGCAGTTTTTTTTATAAGGGGAGGGCTAACTATGGCTACACCTTC.

The chain couples TRBV11-2 to TRBJ2-7; the match to TRBD2 covers 7 bases. The length of the CDR3 is 17 residues. CDR1 and CDR2 (germline): SGHAT, FQNNGV. The V gene end was trimmed by 0 bases and the J gene end by 4 bases; junction bases not matched to a gene: 12. The CDR3 nucleotides read TGTGCCAGCAGCTTAGATAGACGGGGGGTGAGGCCTTACGAGCAGTACTTC. It yields the protein CASSLDRRGVRPYEQYF.